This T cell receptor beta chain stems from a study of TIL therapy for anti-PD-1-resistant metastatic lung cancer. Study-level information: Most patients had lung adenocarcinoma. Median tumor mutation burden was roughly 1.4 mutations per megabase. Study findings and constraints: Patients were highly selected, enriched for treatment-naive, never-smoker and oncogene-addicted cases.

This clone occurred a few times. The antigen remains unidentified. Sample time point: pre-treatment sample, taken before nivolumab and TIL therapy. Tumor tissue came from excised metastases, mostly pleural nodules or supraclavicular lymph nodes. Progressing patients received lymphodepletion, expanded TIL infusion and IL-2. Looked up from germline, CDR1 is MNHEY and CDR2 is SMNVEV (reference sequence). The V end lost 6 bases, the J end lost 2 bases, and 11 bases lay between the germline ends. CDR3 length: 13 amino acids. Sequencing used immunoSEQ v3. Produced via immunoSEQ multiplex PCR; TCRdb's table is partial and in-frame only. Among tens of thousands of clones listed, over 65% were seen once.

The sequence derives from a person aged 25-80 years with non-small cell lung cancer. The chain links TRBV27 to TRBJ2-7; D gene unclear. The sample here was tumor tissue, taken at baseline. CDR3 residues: CASRPLTTYEQYF. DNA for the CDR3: TGTGCCAGCAGACCCCTGACCACCTACGAGCAGTACTTC.